The sequence of this T cell receptor (beta chain) was determined in a study of vaccination and CD4 T cells after COVID-19. Indicated treatment: approximately nine-day PBMC culture with coronavirus spike peptide pools or control peptides (ViraFEST assay). Following expansion of antigen-specific T cells with peptide pools, ViraFEST then sequenced TCRs. Half of the medium was exchanged for fresh IL-2 medium, first on day 3 and then on day 7. An Oncomine TCR Beta short-read assay was used to sequence the DNA from cultured CD4+ T cells. TCRdb re-called the PCR reads with MiXCR, one entry per CDR3 protein. Of over 10,000 distinct CDR3 sequences listed, about 75% are singletons. Study-wide results and limits: Convalescent patients showed a median around 90% of reactive clones that were seen only post-vaccination.

The CDR3 length is 15 residues. Germline trimming cut 1 base from V and 7 bases from J; bases unmatched to any gene: 3. Germline V gene lookup returns CDR1 SGHVS and CDR2 FQNEAQ. To note about this clonotype: As yet, its antigen is unknown.

V usage is TRBV7-8 and J usage is TRBJ2-1; 11 positions agree with TRBD1. This sequence originates from a human donor who had recovered from COVID-19. The sequencing input was CD4+ T cells from blood, cultured in vitro. CDR3 coding DNA: TGTGCCAGCAGCTTAGGGGACAGGGGGACGAATGAGCAGTTCTTC. This translates into CASSLGDRGTNEQFF.